The 21 T cell receptor beta chains presented below share a single source sample, sequenced in a study of T cells in Graves' hyperthyroidism and ophthalmopathy. Amplification of TCR beta CDR3 regions was performed using RNA transcripts as template. During a first-round RT-PCR of the TCR CDR3, the HTBI primer set was used. In TCRdb, the multiplex PCR reads were re-called with MiXCR into one record per CDR3 protein. Found here are about 290,000 distinct CDR3 sequences, roughly 13% of them singletons; the top ten hold approximately 8.6%. The sample consisted of blood. The source of these receptors is a woman aged 25-40 years with Graves' hyperthyroidism that later progressed to Graves' ophthalmopathy.

The chain combines TRBV28 with TRBJ1-6, with a weak D call TRBD1 (5 bases). CDR3 length: 15 amino acids. Germline V gene data show CDR1 as MDHEN and CDR2 as SYDVKM. The germline V and J ends were trimmed by 7 bases and 8 bases, with 18 bases remaining between them. CDR3 amino acids: CASNMPTVGDSPLHF. CDR3 nucleotide sequence: TGTGCCAGCAACATGCCGACAGTAGGAGATTCACCCCTCCACTTT.

This chain joins TRBV19 and TRBJ2-6; no clear D gene. CDR3 length equals 14 residues. Germline-derived CDR1 and CDR2 are LNHDA and SQIVND (reference sequence). The V end lost 3 bases, the J end lost 4 bases, and 7 bases lay between the germline ends. This CDR3 is CASSMLTGANVLTF. The CDR3 nucleotides are TGTGCCAGTAGTATGCTGACCGGGGCCAACGTCCTGACTTTC.

V gene TRBV4-2 combines with J gene TRBJ2-2, with 14 bases lining up with TRBD2. Germline V gene sequence: CDR1 LGHNA, CDR2 YNFKEQ. V dropped 4 bases and J dropped 4; count of bases not matched to a gene: 8. This CDR3 has 18 amino acids. For the CDR3, the DNA is TGTGCCAGCAGCCCGACTAGCGGGAGGGCCCTCGGCACCGGGGAGCTGTTTTTT. The encoded protein is CASSPTSGRALGTGELFF.

Regarding this clonotype: One junction end does not reproduce the germline sequence, and a read error may be involved. This rearrangement joins TRBV7-2 to TRBJ2-5; D gene uncertain. Germline V gives CDR1 SGHTA, CDR2 FQGNSA. The CDR3 loop spans 11 amino acids. The CDR3 DNA is TGTGCCAGCAGCTTAGCTGAGACCCAGGACTTC. The encoded protein is CASSLAETQDF.

This clonotype is medium-sized. A junction boundary mismatches the germline segment, possibly from a read error. The V and J genes are TRBV19 and TRBJ2-1; 11 bases align to TRBD2. Germline values: CDR1 LNHDA, CDR2 SQIVND (reference sequence). The CDR3 has 15 residues. This CDR3 is CASRIAGGVYNEQFF. The CDR3 region has the DNA TGTGCCAGTAGGATAGCGGGAGGGGTCTACAATGAGCAGTTCTTC.

Ten or more counts support this clonotype. The chain couples TRBV7-2 to TRBJ1-1; no reliable D call. Trimming shortened V by 1 base and J by 1 base, and 7 bases separated the two germline ends. Germline V CDR1 and CDR2: SGHTA, FQGNSA. This CDR3 comprises 14 residues. The CDR3 is CASSLVRANTEAFF. CDR3 in DNA: TGTGCCAGCAGCTTAGTACGGGCGAACACTGAAGCTTTCTTT. The whole variable domain, filled in from reference TRBV7-2 and TRBJ1-1, reads GAGVSQSPSNKVTEKGKDVELRCDPISGHTALYWYRQSLGQGLEFLIYFQGNSAPDKSGLPSDRFSAERTGGSVSTLTIQRTQQEDSAVYLCASSLVRANTEAFFGQGTRLTVV.

This clonotype was picked up many times. V gene TRBV7-2 combines with J gene TRBJ2-3; 7 bases align to TRBD2. CDR1 SGHTA and CDR2 FQGNSA come from the germline V gene. V lost 5 bases and J lost 2; bases outside the gene matches: 7. The CDR3 is 15 residues long. CDR3 region: CASSASSGYTDTQYF. Written as DNA, the CDR3 is TGTGCCAGCAGCGCCTCTAGCGGCTACACAGATACGCAGTATTTT.

This clonotype was observed many times. This chain joins TRBV12-3 or TRBV12-4 and TRBJ2-7, with TRBD1 matching 9 bases. CDR3 length: 14 amino acids. The V segment lost 1 base and the J segment 6 bases; nucleotides outside the gene matches: 4. CDR3 protein: CASSLDRGLSEQYF. CDR3 coding DNA: TGTGCCAGCAGTTTAGACAGGGGGCTAAGCGAGCAGTACTTC.

J is TRBJ2-7 and V is TRBV29-1; no definite D call. The V gene's germline CDR1 is SQVTM and CDR2 ANQGSEA. The length of the CDR3 is 12 residues. Deletions cut 0 bases from V and 5 bases from J, with 8 bases between. The CDR3 spells CSVEENKDEQYF. The CDR3 DNA reads as TGCAGCGTTGAAGAGAACAAGGACGAGCAGTACTTC.

This clonotype was seen repeatedly, ten times or more. The rearrangement joins TRBV5-8 to TRBJ2-3, with D uncertain. CDR1 SGHTS and CDR2 YDEGEE come from the germline V gene. The CDR3 totals 14 residues. V was shortened by 1 base and J by 2 bases, with 8 bases between the two germline ends. The CDR3 DNA follows: TGTGCCAGCAGCTTGTTGCAGTTCACAGATACGCAGTATTTT. Translated: CASSLLQFTDTQYF.

This clonotype was observed at least ten times. The gene calls are TRBV7-9 and TRBJ2-2, with 9 positions matching TRBD2. J lost 6 bases, V lost 7 bases, and 9 bases had no gene match. Germline values: CDR1 SEHNR, CDR2 FQNEAQ (reference sequence). The CDR3 sequence is 15 residues long. CDR3 in DNA: TGTGCCAGCATCCAAGCGGGAGGAGGCGCCGGGGAGCTGTTTTTT. Translation gives CASIQAGGGAGELFF.

Details on this clonotype: A much larger clone differs from this one at a single base, so this may be a read error. The chain joins TRBV7-9 to TRBJ1-2; D may be TRBD1 (5 bases). Per germline, CDR1 SEHNR and CDR2 FQNEAQ (reference sequence). Trimming stripped 7 bases from V and 8 bases from J, with 20 bases between. This CDR3 has 14 amino acids. CDR3 sequence: CASTLALGDEGYTF. CDR3 sequence (DNA): TGTGCCAGCACTCTTGCCCTGGGGGATGAAGGCTACACCTTC. The whole variable domain, filled in from reference TRBV7-9 and TRBJ1-2, reads DTGVSQNPRHKITKRGQNVTFRCDPISEHNRLYWYRQTLGQGPEFLTYFQNEAQLEKSRLLSDRFSAERPKGSFSTLEIQRTEQGDSAMYLCASTLALGDEGYTFGSGTRLTVV.

This clonotype was seen repeatedly, ten times or more. The chain couples TRBV10-3 to TRBJ2-1; 13 bases fit TRBD2. The J segment lost 9 bases and the V segment lost 3 bases, leaving 5 bases of the junction unmatched. The CDR3 covers 15 residues. In germline, CDR1 is ENHRY, CDR2 SYGVKD. CDR3: CAISEGLAGVSEQFF. The CDR3 nucleotides read TGTGCCATCAGTGAAGGACTAGCGGGAGTGAGTGAGCAGTTCTTC.

The chain recombines TRBV4-1 with TRBJ1-1; D gene uncertain. Germline lookup yields CDR1 MGHRA and CDR2 YSYEKL. The V end lost 4 bases, the J end lost 4 bases, and 13 bases lay between the germline ends. There are 14 residues in the CDR3. The CDR3 bases are TGCGCCAGCAGCCCTTACTTGACGAGCACTGAAGCTTTCTTT. Translated, it gives CASSPYLTSTEAFF.

This clonotype showed up many times. The rearrangement joins TRBV13 to TRBJ2-7, with 9 bases lining up with TRBD2. The CDR3 has 15 residues. The germline V gene has CDR1 PRHDT and CDR2 FYEKMQ (reference sequence). The ends lost 2 bases at V and 1 base at J; junction bases unmatched: 3. The CDR3 loop reads CASSLRLAGSYEQYF. CDR3 DNA: TGTGCCAGCAGCTTAAGGCTAGCGGGATCCTACGAGCAGTACTTC.

In its sample, this clonotype was seen many times. The chain has TRBV4-2 and TRBJ1-5; D is ambiguous. The V end lost 1 base, the J end lost 5 bases, and 18 bases lay between the germline ends. This CDR3 comprises 17 residues. Germline CDR1 LGHNA, CDR2 YNFKEQ. CDR3 in DNA: TGTGCCAGCAGCCAAGCCTCCGAGGGCACCGGTTATCAGCCCCAGCATTTT. Residues: CASSQASEGTGYQPQHF.

This clonotype has ten or more counts. The chain joins TRBV14 to TRBJ2-7, with 10 bases lining up with TRBD2. Germline CDR1 SGHDN, CDR2 FVKESK. V lost 1 base to trimming and J lost 4 bases; unmatched junction nucleotides: 7. The CDR3 extends over 16 amino acids. CDR3 in amino acids: CASSQGWSGGGYEQYF. For the CDR3, the DNA is TGTGCCAGCAGCCAAGGGTGGAGCGGGGGGGGATACGAGCAGTACTTC.

This clonotype was detected many times. V gene TRBV20-1 combines with J gene TRBJ2-1, with TRBD2 matching over 7 bases. Germline CDR1 DFQATT, CDR2 SNEGSKA (reference sequence). V shed 8 bases, J shed 7 bases, and the junction held 11 bases outside the gene matches. This CDR3 comprises 13 residues. The CDR3 DNA reads TGCAGTCGTACGGGACTAAAAGGGAATGAGCAGTTCTTC. This sequence encodes CSRTGLKGNEQFF.

Note on this clonotype: The junction and the germline gene differ at one end; a read error may be behind it. The chain links TRBV9 to TRBJ2-1; no clear D gene. This CDR3 is 15 amino acids long. Germline V CDR1 and CDR2: SGDLS, YYNGEE. In nucleotides, the CDR3 is TGTGCCAGCAGCGATTTAAGGTCCCCCTACAATGAGCAGCTCTTC. Residues: CASSDLRSPYNEQLF.

This clonotype showed up just a few times. The chain uses TRBV6-1 and TRBJ2-1, with 9 bases lining up with TRBD2. With V trimmed by 7 bases and J by 4 bases, 11 bases remained unmatched. Germline-derived CDR1 and CDR2 are MNHNS and SASEGT. This CDR3 has 16 residues. DNA for the CDR3: TGTGCCAGCAACGTTGGGGGACTAGCAGCTTACAATGAGCAGTTCTTC. Translating it yields CASNVGGLAAYNEQFF.

This clonotype has at least ten counts. The genes are TRBV2 and TRBJ2-3; 9 bases align to TRBD2. The germline V gene has CDR1 SNHLY and CDR2 FYNNEI. CDR3 length: 18 residues. V shed 2 bases, J shed 0 bases, and the junction held 9 bases outside the gene matches. CDR3 DNA: TGTGCCAGCAGTGAAACTCTGGCTAGCGGGACTAGCACAGATACGCAGTATTTT. Protein product: CASSETLASGTSTDTQYF.